The 8 T cell receptor beta chains listed next were all sequenced from one sample in a study of identifying expanded T cells in peripheral blood. Method: immunoSEQ multiplex PCR; TCRdb's copy keeps in-frame clones and lacks some. The sample consists of some 120,000 clones, approximately 88% of them appearing once. Sequenced input: blood. The receptor source for this set is a person aged 18 to 69 in good health.

The CDR3 DNA reads TGTGTAAGCAATACAGCCAGTCTCTTGGCTTTCTTT. Amino acid sequence: CVSNTASLLAFF. The V call is TRBV6-1, the J call TRBJ1-1; D gene uncertain. This CDR3 contains 12 residues. Per the germline V gene, CDR1 is MNHNS and CDR2 is SASEGT.

This rearrangement joins TRBV7-6 to TRBJ2-1; no definite D call. V was cut by 4 bases and J by 0 bases, with 4 bases left in between. Germline CDR1 and CDR2: SGHVS and FNYEAQ. The length of the CDR3 is 13 residues. The CDR3 bases are TGTGCCAGCAGCTCCTACTCCTACAATGAGCAGTTCTTC. The encoded protein is CASSSYSYNEQFF.

The CDR3 reads CATNTGNYNEQFF. CDR3 sequence (DNA): TGTGCCACCAACACCGGGAACTACAATGAGCAGTTCTTC. The V gene is TRBV6-1, the J gene TRBJ2-1; maybe TRBD2 (5 bases). This CDR3 comprises 13 residues. Trimming removed 10 bases from V and 3 bases from J, with 13 bases in between. Germline-derived CDR1 and CDR2 are MNHNS and SASEGT.

V gene TRBV30 combines with J gene TRBJ1-2, with 12 bases that match TRBD1. Germline loops: CDR1 GTSNPN, CDR2 SVGIG (reference sequence). CDR3 length: 18 amino acids. Trimming at V came to 4 bases and at J to 4 bases, leaving 16 bases not matched to a gene. CDR3 region: CAWTGQGAASRMIYGYTF. In nucleotides, the CDR3 is TGTGCCTGGACGGGACAGGGGGCCGCAAGCCGCATGATCTATGGCTACACCTTC.

V gene TRBV19 combines with J gene TRBJ2-1, with D possibly matching TRBD1 (6 bases). V was pared by 7 bases and J by 0 bases, with 10 bases between. Looked up from germline, CDR1 is LNHDA and CDR2 is SQIVND (reference sequence). The CDR3 covers 14 residues. CDR3 in amino acids: CASKEQGSYNEQFF. In DNA, the CDR3 is TGTGCCAGTAAAGAACAGGGCTCCTACAATGAGCAGTTCTTC.

This chain connects TRBV7-9 to TRBJ2-7; D unclear. This CDR3 is 13 amino acids long. Germline V gene sequence: CDR1 SEHNR, CDR2 FQNEAQ (reference sequence). Trimming took off 2 bases at V and 4 bases at J, with 9 bases between the two ends. The CDR3 reads CASSLYPEYEQYF. The CDR3 coding sequence is TGTGCCAGCAGCTTATATCCAGAATACGAGCAGTACTTC.

The rearrangement uses TRBV19 and TRBJ2-2; D gene uncertain. V lost 3 bases and J 0 bases, leaving 14 bases between the germline ends. This CDR3 has 17 residues. Germline loops: CDR1 LNHDA, CDR2 SQIVND (reference sequence). In DNA, the CDR3 is TGTGCCAGTAGTATCTTGGATGATAACTCGAACACCGGGGAGCTGTTTTTT. The encoded protein is CASSILDDNSNTGELFF.

The chain combines TRBV27 with TRBJ2-7; possibly TRBD1 or TRBD2 for D (6 bases each). The CDR3 extends over 15 amino acids. Germline V gives CDR1 MNHEY, CDR2 SMNVEV (reference sequence). Deletions cut 5 bases from V and 0 bases from J, with 14 bases between. CDR3 sequence: CASSHGGSSSYEQYF. The DNA of the CDR3 is TGTGCCAGCAGTCACGGGGGCTCCAGCTCCTACGAGCAGTACTTC.